This T cell receptor (beta chain) was recorded in a study of identical twins. To note about this clonotype: No antigen is known for it.

This CDR3 is built from 14 residues. The germline CDR1 and CDR2 sequences are LGHDT and YNNKEL (reference sequence). V was pared by 2 bases and J by 5 bases, with 7 bases between. MiXCR was run by TCRdb on the 5' RACE reads, yielding one entry per CDR3 protein. The table has more than 400,000 distinct CDR3 sequences, 13% to 15% seen once. Regarding the study as a whole: Within monozygotic twins, out-of-frame TCR alpha sharing was underestimated by the models.

Separately, the same data were catalogued under a study of yellow fever vaccine responses in identical twins.

The sample consisted of CD4+ T cells sorted from blood. The J gene is TRBJ1-6, the V gene TRBV3-1, with D perhaps TRBD1 (5 bases). This TCR was sampled from a woman aged 18-29 years in good health. CDR3 in amino acids: CASSQQGHNSPLHF. DNA of the CDR3: TGTGCCAGCAGCCAACAGGGACATAATTCACCCCTCCACTTT.